These 22 T cell receptor beta chains share one sample of origin, sequenced in a study of T cells after yellow fever vaccination. In TCRdb, the 5' RACE reads were re-called with MiXCR into one record per CDR3 protein. The sample contains 150,000 to 200,000 distinct CDR3 sequences, approximately 10% of which appear only once. The sample consisted of CD8+ T cells sorted from PBMCs, taken 45 days after the yellow fever booster vaccination. All receptors come from a man between 18 and 35 years old who received the YFV17D yellow fever vaccine.

This clonotype was found a few times. CDR3 nucleotides: TGCGCCAGCACCGCCAGTCGGGGGGGCGCAGCCTACAATGAGCAGTTCTTC. Translated: CASTASRGGAAYNEQFF. V usage is TRBV5-1 and J usage is TRBJ2-1; 8 positions match TRBD2. V was pared by 6 bases and J by 2 bases, with 13 bases of the junction left unmatched. CDR1 and CDR2 (germline): SGHRS, YFSETQ. This CDR3 is 17 amino acids long.

In its sample, this clonotype was seen a few times. The chain uses TRBV6-4 and TRBJ1-1, with 7 bases matching TRBD1. Trimming cost V 0 bases and J 7 bases; bases outside gene matches: 11. CDR3 length: 16 residues. Germline loops: CDR1 MRHNA, CDR2 SNTAGT. The CDR3 bases are TGTGCCAGCAGTGACTCGATAGTTTGGAGGGGGCATGAAGCTTTCTTT. Its protein is CASSDSIVWRGHEAFF.

This clonotype was counted many times. This rearrangement joins TRBV20-1 to TRBJ2-7; TRBD1 might be the D (6 bases). The CDR3 runs to 15 residues. Trimming shortened V by 3 bases and J by 4 bases, and 19 bases separated the two germline ends. Germline values: CDR1 DFQATT, CDR2 SNEGSKA (reference sequence). CDR3 residues: CSARPFTGTEYEQYF. The DNA of the CDR3 is TGCAGTGCTAGGCCATTCACAGGGACGGAATACGAGCAGTACTTC.

This clonotype was counted a few times. The chain links TRBV7-2 to TRBJ2-1; TRBD2 agrees at 10 bases. V lost 1 base to trimming and J lost 6 bases; unmatched junction nucleotides: 3. The germline gives CDR1 SGHTA, CDR2 FQGNSA. CDR3 size: 15 residues. The CDR3: CASSLVAGGFNEQFF. CDR3 nucleotide sequence: TGTGCCAGCAGCTTAGTAGCGGGGGGATTCAATGAGCAGTTCTTC.

The chain combines TRBV5-1 with TRBJ2-1, with 12 bases that match TRBD1. V gave up 0 bases and J gave up 8 bases; unmatched junction bases: 3. The length of the CDR3 is 15 residues. Germline V lookup: CDR1 SGHRS, CDR2 YFSETQ. The CDR3 DNA follows: TGCGCCAGCAGCTTGGTTGGGACAGGGGGCCATGAGCAGTTCTTC. Translated, it gives CASSLVGTGGHEQFF.

This clonotype appeared a few times. V gene TRBV9 combines with J gene TRBJ2-7; possibly TRBD2 for D (6 bases). Between the trimmed V and J ends, which lost 1 base and 1 base, there was a span of 9 bases. This CDR3 has 14 amino acids. Germline CDR1 reads SGDLS; CDR2 reads YYNGEE. CDR3 sequence reads: CASSVSGVSYEQYF. CDR3 nucleotide sequence: TGTGCCAGCAGCGTATCGGGGGTATCCTACGAGCAGTACTTC.

In its sample, this clonotype was seen a few times. The V and J genes are TRBV6-6 and TRBJ2-7; D is perhaps TRBD1 or TRBD2 (5 bases each). From germline, CDR1 is MNHNY and CDR2 SVGAGI (reference sequence). V was cut by 2 bases and J by 4 bases, with 12 bases left in between. This CDR3 region has 14 residues. Written as DNA, the CDR3 is TGTGCCAGCAGTTACCCGGGACGGCTTTACGAGCAGTACGTC. It specifies CASSYPGRLYEQYV.

The genes are TRBV7-6 and TRBJ2-3; D uncertain. V shed 5 bases and J shed 6 bases, with 9 bases lying between them. CDR1 SGHVS and CDR2 FNYEAQ come from the germline V gene. This CDR3 region has 12 residues. Written as DNA, the CDR3 is TGTGCCAGCAGCCCCGGTGAGGATACGCAGTATTTT. This translates into CASSPGEDTQYF.

This clonotype was found a few times. This sequence joins TRBV6-6 and TRBJ2-1, with D unclear. From germline, CDR1 is MNHNY and CDR2 SVGAGI (reference sequence). This CDR3 is 15 amino acids long. Trimming shortened V by 5 bases and J by 5 bases, and 16 bases separated the two germline ends. In DNA form, the CDR3 reads TGTGCCAGCAGTCTACCGGACGTTTCGGACAATGAGCAGTTCTTC. This codes for CASSLPDVSDNEQFF.

V usage is TRBV7-2 and J usage is TRBJ2-7; D is perhaps TRBD1 (6 bases). Germline V gives CDR1 SGHTA, CDR2 FQGNSA. Between the trimmed V and J ends, which lost 3 bases and 12 bases, there was a span of 9 bases. CDR3 length: 10 amino acids. CDR3 nucleotide sequence: TGTGCCAGCAGCTTGGGACATCTGTACTTC. Translated, it gives CASSLGHLYF.

This chain joins TRBV4-1 and TRBJ1-4; 7 nucleotides match TRBD1. Trimming removed 8 bases from V and 4 bases from J; junction bases left unmatched: 10. The CDR3 contains 15 residues. The germline gives CDR1 MGHRA, CDR2 YSYEKL. The CDR3 nucleotides read TGCGCCAGCGGGAGCAGGGGGGGTATTAATGAAAAACTGTTTTTT. Its translation is CASGSRGGINEKLFF.

In its sample, this clonotype was seen many times. The chain links TRBV10-3 to TRBJ2-3, with TRBD2 matching 9 bases. The germline gives CDR1 ENHRY, CDR2 SYGVKD. This CDR3 has 16 residues. V was clipped by 4 bases and J by 0 bases; unmatched bases: 5. CDR3 sequence: CAISVLAGPSTDTQYF. The CDR3, as DNA: TGTGCCATCAGTGTCCTAGCGGGGCCTAGCACAGATACGCAGTATTTT.

V gene TRBV27 combines with J gene TRBJ2-1, with D perhaps matching TRBD2 (6 bases). Germline V gives CDR1 MNHEY, CDR2 SMNVEV (reference sequence). Deletions cut 6 bases from V and 4 bases from J, with 13 bases between. This CDR3 is 14 amino acids long. The CDR3 reads CASRPGLLYNEQFF. CDR3 nucleotide sequence: TGTGCCAGCAGACCGGGACTGCTGTACAATGAGCAGTTCTTC.

V and J are TRBV29-1 and TRBJ2-5, with TRBD1 matching over 8 bases. The germline gives CDR1 SQVTM, CDR2 ANQGSEA. The CDR3 sequence is 16 residues long. Unmatched junction bases numbered 12, after V lost 1 base and J lost 5 bases. Written as DNA, the CDR3 is TGCAGCGTTGAAGGGGTAATACGACAGGGGCTGGAGACCCAGTACTTC. Encoded protein: CSVEGVIRQGLETQYF.

The chain combines TRBV4-1 with TRBJ2-7, with a weak D call TRBD1 (6 bases). CDR1 and CDR2 (germline): MGHRA, YSYEKL. The CDR3 spans 13 residues. V lost 4 bases and J lost 3, with 10 bases in between. CDR3 loop: CASSPRDNYEQYF. CDR3 DNA: TGCGCCAGCAGCCCCCGGGACAACTACGAGCAGTACTTC.

The rearrangement uses TRBV5-1 and TRBJ2-1, with D possibly matching TRBD1 (6 bases). V lost 0 bases and J lost 8, with 15 bases in between. Per germline, CDR1 SGHRS and CDR2 YFSETQ. CDR3 size: 15 residues. The CDR3 is CASSLVGLGADEQFF. The CDR3 bases are TGCGCCAGCAGCTTGGTGGGTTTGGGGGCCGATGAGCAGTTCTTC.

The chain links TRBV15 to TRBJ2-2; 7 bases fit TRBD1. This CDR3 is built from 15 residues. J was trimmed by 5 bases and V by 1 base; bases with no gene match: 4. Germline CDR1 reads LNHNV; CDR2 reads YYDKDF (reference sequence). DNA of the CDR3: TGTGCCACCAGCAGAGCGACAGGGCGAACCGGGGAGCTGTTTTTT. Protein: CATSRATGRTGELFF.

This clonotype was seen ten or more times. The CDR3 region has the DNA TGTGCCAGCAGCTCGGTATCGCATTCACCCCTCCACTTT. Protein sequence: CASSSVSHSPLHF. This chain connects TRBV7-9 to TRBJ1-6; D is uncertain. CDR3 length: 13 amino acids. V lost 4 bases and J 8 bases, leaving 9 bases between the germline ends. Per germline, CDR1 SEHNR and CDR2 FQNEAQ (reference sequence).

J is TRBJ2-1 and V is TRBV12-3 or TRBV12-4; no firm D call. The V end was cut by 6 bases, the J end by 9 bases, with 12 bases between. The CDR3 is made up of 12 amino acids. Written as DNA, the CDR3 is TGTGCCAGCAGCCCGAACACCGTTGAGCAGTTCTTC. It codes for CASSPNTVEQFF.

V gene TRBV4-3 combines with J gene TRBJ2-3; 10 positions match TRBD2. The CDR3 runs to 15 residues. Germline CDR1 is LGHNA and CDR2 is YSLEER. The V segment lost 0 bases and the J segment 6 bases; nucleotides outside the gene matches: 3. The CDR3 region has the DNA TGCGCCAGCAGCCAAGAGGGACTAGCGAGGGATACGCAGTATTTT. Translating gives CASSQEGLARDTQYF.

This clonotype was counted between two and nine times. The rearrangement uses TRBV4-2 and TRBJ1-5, with TRBD1 as a possible D gene (5 bases). Trimming took 3 bases from V and 0 from J, leaving 9 bases between them. This CDR3 comprises 15 residues. Germline V lookup: CDR1 LGHNA, CDR2 YNFKEQ. In nucleotides, the CDR3 is TGTGCCAGCAGCCAGGGGGTTTTTAGCAATCAGCCCCAGCATTTT. Protein sequence: CASSQGVFSNQPQHF.

This clonotype was recorded a few times. This chain joins TRBV7-8 and TRBJ1-2, with D perhaps matching TRBD1 (5 bases). Germline values: CDR1 SGHVS, CDR2 FQNEAQ. The CDR3 has 17 amino acids. The V gene lost 5 bases and the J gene lost 2 bases, with 21 bases spanning the gap. DNA for the CDR3: TGTGCCAGCAGCGCCTCCCGCTCACGGGGGGGAAACTATGGCTACACCTTC. Translated, it gives CASSASRSRGGNYGYTF.